A selection of T cell receptor beta chains follows, all from one sample in a study of blood T cell repertoires in COVID-19. Assay: immunoSEQ multiplex PCR; the TCRdb copy retains only in-frame clones and omits some. Of approximately 140,000 clones in the sample, 80% to 90% were seen once. The sequenced material came from peripheral blood. These TCRs come from an older man with acute or convalescent COVID-19. Both conserved end residues are part of each CDR3.

v_call cdr3_aa
TRBV4-1 CASSQDRGAGGNTIYF
TRBV4-3 CASSRGQGAGETQYF
TRBV5-1 CASRDKTNTEAFF
TRBV19 CASRSGGNSPLHF
TRBV15 CATSRDLGTGVKHEQFF
TRBV5-1 CASSPRGGGNSETQYF
TRBV6-1 CASSELAGGGNEQFF
TRBV29-1 CSVERGDSTEAFF
TRBV5-4 CASSAVGGRGYTF
TRBV2 CASSERSEGTDTQYF
TRBV7-2 CASSLRLAERNEQFF
TRBV7-9 CASSLAVGQGTYEQYF
TRBV9 CASTQGQGTEKLFF
TRBV18 CASSPRTGEVNEQYF
TRBV5-1 CASSQGTGEETQYF
TRBV11-3 CASSHNDGETQYF
TRBV24-1 CATSDPAGGRENEQFF
TRBV18 CASSRLTGYQETQYF
TRBV5-1 CASSLAGDLYNEQFF
TRBV27 CASSLSRGTGYEQYF
TRBV6-6 CASSHDPGNTEAFF
TRBV6-2/TRBV6-3 CASSYFRERGVDTQYF
TRBV7-2 CASSLEGRESYPQFF
TRBV6-5 CASSYGRNTEAFF
TRBV14 CASSQETGPPYNEQFF
TRBV28 CAITSGPSGEQFF
TRBV7-2 CASSVTGSTEAFF
TRBV4-2 CASSRTSGGDNEQFF
TRBV28 CASSLSAGGAYEQYF
TRBV12-3/TRBV12-4 CASRRQGPYEQYF
TRBV28 CASVSVMSSYNSPLHF
TRBV9 CASSAPNSGANVLTF
TRBV5-5 CASSLGGTGNEQFF
TRBV6-5 CASSYDRAPNQPQHF
TRBV6-5 CASTQLSYEQYF
TRBV7-2 CASSLAPSNYGYTF
TRBV19 CASSMGRGAIHEQYF
TRBV9 CASSVLTGNSPLHF
TRBV2 CASSKLDRFSYEQYF
TRBV4-1 CASSQEAADRVYEQYF
TRBV15 CATSSQLAEQFF
TRBV4-2 CASSQVYSPIEKLFF
TRBV21-1 CASGNLRGEPYEQYF
TRBV4-1 CASSQDGGRGSYNEQFF
TRBV19 CASSGLATYEQYF
TRBV3-1/TRBV3-2 CASSQRLAAAGGQFF
TRBV5-1 CASSLLAGGSNSYEQYF
TRBV21-1 CASSKAIWAGGYTF
TRBV12-3/TRBV12-4 CASTAGINQPQHF
TRBV5-1 CASSSGQVMNTEAFF
TRBV25-1 CASTHGGSNQPQHF
TRBV7-6 CASSFLPTGTEGNTIYF
TRBV2 CASNKDRYQETQYF